Listed below are T cell receptor beta chains from one sample, sequenced in a study of T cells of healthy individuals. In TCRdb, the 5' RACE reads were re-called with MiXCR into one record per CDR3 protein. The sample lists more than 60,000 distinct CDR3 sequences; about 17% were seen once. These receptors were obtained from a human donor in good health. The CDR3 runs from the conserved cysteine through the conserved F or W. The D gene is left open where the match is weak. Only part of the rows carry a size: once, few, many, or a class if the clone is expanded.

>TRBJ2-1|TRBV3-1|.|TRBD2
CASSPSRGLAGVTRYNEQFF
TGTGCCAGCAGCCCAAGCCGGGGACTAGCGGGAGTGACCCGGTACAATGAGCAGTTCTTC
>TRBJ1-5|TRBV18|many|.
CASSPQRGKTNQPQHF
TGTGCCAGCTCACCACAGAGGGGAAAGACCAATCAGCCCCAGCATTTT
>TRBJ2-7|TRBV29-1|many|.
CSVAEQAVYEQYF
TGCAGCGTTGCGGAACAGGCTGTCTACGAGCAGTACTTC
>TRBJ2-2|TRBV7-9|.|.
CASSYGGTGELFF
TGTGCCAGCAGCTACGGGGGAACCGGGGAGCTGTTTTTT
>TRBJ2-2|TRBV6-2/TRBV6-3|many|.
CASSPKRDGTGELFF
TGTGCCAGCAGCCCAAAAAGGGACGGCACCGGGGAGCTGTTTTTT
>TRBJ2-3|TRBV20-1|.|.
CSAREVIGTDTQYF
TGCAGTGCTAGAGAAGTGATTGGTACAGATACGCAGTATTTT
>TRBJ2-3|TRBV28|.|.
CASSPQTPAPTDTQYF
TGTGCCAGCAGTCCCCAGACTCCCGCCCCCACAGATACGCAGTATTTT
>TRBJ2-3|TRBV5-1|few|TRBD2
CASRSSGGGDTQYF
TGCGCCAGCAGATCAAGCGGGGGGGGAGATACGCAGTATTTT
>TRBJ2-5|TRBV21-1|.|.
CASSNDGTSGTEETQYF
TGTGCCAGCAGCAACGATGGGACTAGCGGGACTGAAGAGACCCAGTACTTC
>TRBJ1-1|TRBV4-1|many|.
CASSQGNGGTEAFF
TGCGCCAGCAGCCAAGGAAACGGAGGAACTGAAGCTTTCTTT
>TRBJ2-5|TRBV24-1|many|.
CATSEGGETQYF
TGTGCCACCAGTGAGGGCGGGGAGACCCAGTACTTC
>TRBJ2-1|TRBV5-6|few|TRBD1
CASSFRGLSSYNEQFF
TGTGCCAGCAGCTTCAGGGGGCTAAGCTCCTACAATGAGCAGTTCTTC
>TRBJ2-7|TRBV20-1|many|TRBD2
CSARDFAGTSRTYEQYF
TGCAGTGCTAGAGATTTTGCCGGGACTAGCCGAACCTACGAGCAGTACTTC
>TRBJ2-3|TRBV9|.|.
CASSVARNTDTQYF
TGTGCCAGCAGCGTAGCCAGGAACACAGATACGCAGTATTTT
>TRBJ1-5|TRBV20-1|.|TRBD1
CSARDVPGTGLYSNQPQHF
TGCAGTGCTAGAGATGTCCCCGGGACAGGGCTTTATAGCAATCAGCCCCAGCATTTT
>TRBJ2-1|TRBV28|few|.
CASSLHPAGSPGVYNEQFF
TGTGCCAGCAGTTTGCATCCGGCGGGGTCCCCTGGGGTCTACAATGAGCAGTTCTTC
>TRBJ2-1|TRBV28|.|.
CASVRGGAGVEQFF
TGTGCCAGCGTTCGAGGGGGGGCCGGGGTTGAGCAGTTCTTC
>TRBJ1-6|TRBV12-3/TRBV12-4|many|.
CASSLGQDSPLHF
TGTGCCAGCAGTTTAGGGCAGGATTCACCCCTCCACTTT
>TRBJ2-2|TRBV7-6|.|.
CASSFGQGTGELFF
TGTGCCAGCAGCTTTGGGCAGGGGACCGGGGAGCTGTTTTTT
>TRBJ2-1|TRBV25-1|few|TRBD1
CASSRGPSYNEQFF
TGTGCCAGCAGTAGGGGGCCTTCCTACAATGAGCAGTTCTTC
>TRBJ2-1|TRBV2|.|.
CASSDGLTEVNNEQFF
TGTGCCAGCAGTGATGGACTGACTGAGGTGAACAATGAGCAGTTCTTC
>TRBJ1-5|TRBV20-1|many|.
CSARDRRVSNQPQHF
TGCAGTGCTAGAGATCGTAGGGTTAGCAATCAGCCCCAGCATTTT
>TRBJ2-3|TRBV6-5|.|TRBD2
CASSPEAGGWADTQYF
TGTGCCAGCAGTCCTGAAGCGGGGGGCTGGGCAGATACGCAGTATTTT
>TRBJ1-2|TRBV28|few|.
CASSYRGDYTF
TGTGCCAGCAGTTACCGGGGGGACTACACCTTC
>TRBJ1-2|TRBV20-1|many|TRBD1
CSASPPGQLYGYTF
TGCAGTGCTAGTCCACCGGGACAGCTCTATGGCTACACCTTC
>TRBJ2-7|TRBV7-6|.|TRBD1
CASTPGGTYEQYF
TGTGCCAGCACCCCAGGGGGTACCTACGAGCAGTACTTC
>TRBJ2-5|TRBV6-1|few|.
CASSEGWGGQETQYF
TGTGCCAGCAGTGAAGGGTGGGGAGGTCAAGAGACCCAGTACTTC
>TRBJ2-3|TRBV30|.|TRBD2
CAWTLAGSGDTQYF
TGTGCCTGGACTCTAGCGGGATCAGGAGATACGCAGTATTTT